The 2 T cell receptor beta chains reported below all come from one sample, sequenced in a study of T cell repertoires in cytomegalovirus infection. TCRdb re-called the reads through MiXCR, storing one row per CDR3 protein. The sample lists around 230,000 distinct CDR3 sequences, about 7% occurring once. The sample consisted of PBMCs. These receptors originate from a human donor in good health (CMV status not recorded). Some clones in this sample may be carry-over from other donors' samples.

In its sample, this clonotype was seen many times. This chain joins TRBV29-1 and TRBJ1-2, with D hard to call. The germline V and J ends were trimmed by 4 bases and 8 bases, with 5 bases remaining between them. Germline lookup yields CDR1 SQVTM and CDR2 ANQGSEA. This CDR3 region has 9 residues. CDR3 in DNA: TGCAGCGTTGGGGTGGGCTACACCTTC. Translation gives CSVGVGYTF. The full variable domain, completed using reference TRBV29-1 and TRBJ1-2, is SAVISQKPSRDICQRGTSLTIQCQVDSQVTMMFWYRQQPGQSLTLIATANQGSEATYESGFVIDKFPISRPNLTFSTLTVSNMSPEDSSIYLCSVGVGYTFGSGTRLTVV.

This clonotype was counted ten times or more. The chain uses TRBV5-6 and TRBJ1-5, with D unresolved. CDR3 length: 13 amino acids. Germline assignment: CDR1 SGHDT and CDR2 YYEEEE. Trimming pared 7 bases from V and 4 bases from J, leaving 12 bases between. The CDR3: CASSYSRNQPQHF. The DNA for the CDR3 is TGTGCCAGCTCTTACTCGAGAAATCAGCCCCAGCATTTT.